This TCR beta chain was found in a study of cytomegalovirus exposure and HLA in healthy donors. Study details: The approximately 670 first-cohort repertoires and the 130 or so validation repertoires shared the same platform, a later analysis reported.

TCRdb keeps only in-frame clones here, not all; method: immunoSEQ multiplex PCR. The sample comprises some 140,000 clones, less than 90% of which are singletons, and 20% to 25% rests with the top ten. Broader study findings: The tendency of first-cohort TCR clusters to co-occur in the roughly 120 validation repertoires was identified by a subsequent analysis. Three CMV-associated chains proved CMV antigen-specific in vitro. Reports credit the classifier with highly specific, highly sensitive diagnosis of cytomegalovirus status.

With regard to this clone: Its antigen is not identified.

The CDR3 totals 15 residues. Germline CDR1 reads SGHDT; CDR2 reads YYEEEE. V was clipped by 4 bases and J by 2 bases, with 15 bases between them. V usage is TRBV5-6 and J usage is TRBJ1-1, with D possibly being TRBD1 (5 bases). Sequenced input: PBMCs. The clonotype was recovered from a man aged 18 to 29 in good health and CMV-seropositive. CDR3 protein: CASSTLGGVNTEAFF. Written as DNA, the CDR3 is TGTGCCAGCAGCACCCTCGGGGGGGTAAACACTGAAGCTTTCTTT.